Below are 12 T cell receptor beta chains sequenced from a single sample in a study of blood T cell repertoires in COVID-19 (dated by TCRdb to the early 2020s). The library was made by the immunoSEQ multiplex PCR assay. In its TCRdb copy, this immuneACCESS table keeps in-frame sequences only and misses some clones. Where compared with another copy, unresolved V genes explain less than half of these, and the others have no known cause. The sample yields 30,000 or so clones; around 85% were counted once. The leading ten clones occupy about 30% of the sample. Input material: peripheral blood. All receptors come from a woman of 80 years or more with COVID-19, enrolled during active disease.

The chain links TRBV2 to TRBJ2-5; 9 bases align to TRBD2. Per the germline V gene, CDR1 is SNHLY and CDR2 is FYNNEI. With 7 bases clipped from V and 5 bases from J, the junction kept 11 bases outside the gene matches. The CDR3 runs to 15 residues. The CDR3: CASKDQGLAAETQYF. The CDR3 nucleotides read TGTGCCAGCAAAGACCAGGGACTAGCTGCCGAGACCCAGTACTTC. Filled out from reference TRBV2 and TRBJ2-5, the complete variable domain reads EPEVTQTPSHQVTQMGQEVILRCVPISNHLYFYWYRQILGQKVEFLVSFYNNEISEKSEIFDDQFSVERPDGSNFTLKIRSTKLEDSAMYFCASKDQGLAAETQYFGPGTRLLVL.

The rearrangement joins TRBV5-1 to TRBJ2-5; 8 nucleotides match TRBD1. The V and J ends lost 1 base and 4 bases, in that order; junction bases with no gene match: 6. CDR3 length: 15 residues. Germline V gene sequence: CDR1 SGHRS, CDR2 YFSETQ. The CDR3 DNA reads as TGCGCCAGCAGCTTGCTAGGGACAGGAGGAGAGACCCAGTACTTC. It codes for CASSLLGTGGETQYF.

V is TRBV24-1 and J is TRBJ2-5; TRBD1 agrees at 8 bases. The CDR3 has 17 residues. Germline loops: CDR1 KGHDR, CDR2 SFDVKD. The V and J ends lost 0 bases and 1 base, in that order; junction bases with no gene match: 6. The CDR3 coding sequence is TGTGCCACCAGTGATTTGCGCGAAACAGGGGGCCAAGAGACCCAGTACTTC. Amino acid sequence: CATSDLRETGGQETQYF.

The chain uses TRBV25-1 and TRBJ1-2; D is unresolved. Germline V lookup: CDR1 MGHDK, CDR2 SYGVNS. There are 13 residues in the CDR3. With 1 base removed from V and 5 bases from J, the gap between germline ends came to 8 bases. The CDR3 is CASSEFIGYGYTF. The CDR3 region has the DNA TGTGCCAGCAGTGAATTCATCGGGTATGGCTACACCTTC.

The chain has TRBV14 and TRBJ2-7, with a weak D call TRBD1 (6 bases). Per the germline V gene, CDR1 is SGHDN and CDR2 is FVKESK. Trimming cost V 2 bases and J 3 bases, with 14 bases left between them. The CDR3 totals 15 residues. The CDR3 protein is CASSQTTGIRYEQYF. The CDR3 DNA is TGTGCCAGCAGCCAAACAACAGGGATCCGCTACGAGCAGTACTTC.

The chain is built from TRBV5-1 and TRBJ1-3; 8 positions match TRBD1. This CDR3 has 15 residues. Germline trimming cut 9 bases from V and 0 bases from J; bases unmatched to any gene: 8. Germline V CDR1 and CDR2: SGHRS, YFSETQ. CDR3: CAIYRGAPSGNTIYF. The CDR3 bases are TGCGCCATCTACAGGGGGGCTCCCTCTGGAAACACCATATATTTT.

V gene TRBV7-8 combines with J gene TRBJ1-2, with D unclear. In germline, CDR1 is SGHVS, CDR2 FQNEAQ. Trimming left V 1 base short and J 7 bases short, with 10 bases between. CDR3 size: 13 residues. CDR3 in amino acids: CASSLGSGFGYTF. CDR3 DNA: TGTGCCAGCAGCTTAGGTTCCGGTTTTGGCTACACCTTC.

This chain links TRBV7-3 with TRBJ2-7; 12 positions match TRBD1. J was trimmed by 8 bases and V by 8 bases; bases with no gene match: 10. CDR3 length equals 14 residues. Germline CDR1 is SGHTA and CDR2 is FQGTGA. The CDR3 bases are TGTGCCAGCTCACCCGGGACAGGGGGCGCAAAGCAGTACTTC. It translates to CASSPGTGGAKQYF.

The CDR3 DNA sequence: TGTGCCACCAGCAGAGCGGGGGGGACCTACGAGCAGTACTTC. Translation gives CATSRAGGTYEQYF. The rearrangement joins TRBV15 to TRBJ2-7, with TRBD2 matching over 8 bases. The CDR3 runs 14 residues. Germline CDR1 LNHNV, CDR2 YYDKDF (reference sequence). After removal of 1 base from V and 2 bases from J, the junction contained 1 base not matched to a gene.

There are a few counts of this clone. The V and J genes are TRBV19 and TRBJ1-1; 7 nucleotides align to TRBD1. The CDR3 extends over 16 amino acids. J lost 0 bases, V lost 5 bases, and 9 bases had no gene match. Germline-derived CDR1 and CDR2 are LNHDA and SQIVND (reference sequence). CDR3 sequence reads: CASSYPSGQMNTEAFF. The CDR3 region has the DNA TGTGCCAGTAGTTACCCCTCGGGACAGATGAACACTGAAGCTTTCTTT.

The rearrangement joins TRBV24-1 to TRBJ1-5; 10 bases fit TRBD1. Trimming removed 6 bases from V and 1 base from J; junction bases left unmatched: 17. The CDR3 has 20 residues. The V gene's germline CDR1 is KGHDR and CDR2 SFDVKD. The CDR3 is CATSTGSPGQGSESNQPQHF. The CDR3 DNA follows: TGTGCCACCAGTACAGGATCACCGGGACAGGGGTCCGAGAGCAATCAGCCCCAGCATTTT.

The genes are TRBV30 and TRBJ1-2, with 8 bases lining up with TRBD1. Germline V lookup: CDR1 GTSNPN, CDR2 SVGIG (reference sequence). The CDR3 is made up of 14 amino acids. The V gene end was trimmed by 1 base and the J gene end by 4 bases; junction bases not matched to a gene: 5. CDR3 sequence (DNA): TGTGCCTGGAGTGAAGGGACAGGTTCCTATGGCTACACCTTC. The encoded protein is CAWSEGTGSYGYTF.